This T cell receptor (beta chain) was sequenced during a study of T-cell memory formation after mild COVID-19 (dated by TCRdb to the early 2020s). Turning to the overall study: Most TCR sequence clusters were specific to one of the two donors. Longitudinal TCRalpha and TCRbeta repertoire sequencing tracked T-cell clones expanding and contracting after mild COVID-19 in a couple of donors. Two young, previously healthy adult volunteers made up the cohort, one male and one female.

V was cut back by 1 base and J by 8 bases, leaving a gap of 18 bases between them. CDR3 length: 16 amino acids, cysteine to phenylalanine. CDR3 DNA is the only sequence kept; it has 48 bases, read in frame from the first base. CDR1 and CDR2 are read off the germline V gene as SGHRS and YFSETQ. In its sample, this clonotype was seen a few times. No cognate antigen has been identified for it. No base qualities exist here, and no much larger clone lies one base off it. The run used an Illumina NovaSeq 6000. TCRalpha and TCRbeta cDNA libraries were constructed by 5'RACE with constant-segment primers, with sample barcodes and unique molecular identifiers being introduced. Trizol reagent was used to extract RNA from every sample. Library amplification was performed in two PCR steps, and a second sample barcode and Illumina TruSeq adapters were introduced in the second step. Sequencing of the libraries was done on an Illumina NovaSeq, producing 2 x 150 bp paired-end reads. Regarding the original processing steps: Reads were demultiplexed and collapsed into UMI-guided consensus sequences with migec v1.2.7. With mixcr v2.1.11, UMI consensuses were aligned to TRA and TRB V and J templates and assembled into clonotypes. A clonotype was counted as expanded or contracted only if both edgeR and NoisET called the change significant, with noise models trained on biological replicates. For edgeR calls, the cutoffs were a false discovery rate-adjusted p below 0.01 and a log2 fold-change threshold of 1. PCA with hierarchical clustering of max-normalized trajectories of the 1000 most abundant clonotypes was used as exploratory dynamics analysis. Each responding clone was given a CD4 or CD8 phenotype based on the CD4+ and CD8+ repertoires, which had been sequenced separately. The public reads were run again by TCRdb, first through fastp at Q25 and then through MiXCR, and only productive beta chains were kept. Each record represents a unique CDR3 protein, reported with the most common genes and DNA among its rows. The V and J calls and clone size are TCRdb's, not the authors'. Here the sample has hundreds of thousands of distinct CDR3 sequences; 20% occur a single time. 9.5% to 15% of the sample lies in the top ten.

Ficoll-Paque density gradient centrifugation was used to isolate PBMCs. Beyond this particular receptor, the publication reports: Only a couple of mild cases were covered by the study, and larger cohorts that include severe cases with pre-infection samples were considered necessary. Some responding clones were detected in pre-infection memory, which suggested that pre-existing cross-reactive memory T cells had joined the SARS-CoV-2 response. Whether the second-wave clones peaking on day 37 were SARS-CoV-2 specific was not confirmed. Contracting CD4+ clones were found mainly in CM and EM memory subsets, while CD8+ clones were enriched in EMRA. Balanced CD4/CD8 phenotypes were observed for clones contracting from day 15 to 85, whereas a bias towards CD4+ was observed for a second wave of clones expanding from day 15 to 37.

The V gene is TRBV5-1 and the J gene is TRBJ1-4; the D segment could be TRBD1, given 5 matching bases. This TCR came from an adult woman who had mild COVID-19 (a few samples of this study predate the infection). The sample titles of this study are shuffled in the database, so cell type and time point are left out; the donor was told from shared clones. Sequenced sample: PBMCs or a T cell subset sorted from them (not recorded which). The bases are TGCGCCAGCAGCTTGACGGCCTCCAGGGTTGGCGAAAAACTGTTTTTT. Translated, this is CASSLTASRVGEKLFF.